The rows below give T cell receptor beta chains drawn from one sample of a study of T cells in Graves' hyperthyroidism and ophthalmopathy. TCRdb re-analysed the multiplex PCR reads in MiXCR, keeping a single row per CDR3 protein. The table records about 420,000 distinct CDR3 sequences, approximately 14% of them present only once. The source material was blood. Receptors were obtained from a young woman with Graves' hyperthyroidism. The CDR3 runs from the conserved cysteine through the conserved F or W. Each record gives: D gene, J gene, CDR3 length, clone size, V gene, CDR3 DNA, CDR3 protein. The D gene is left open where the match is weak. The listing skips clone size in some rows; elsewhere it reads once, few, many or a size class.

D gene: TRBD2; J gene: TRBJ2-7; CDR3 length: 14; clone size: NA; V gene: TRBV3-1; CDR3 DNA: TGTGCCAGCAGCCTCCCTAGCGGGCAAGGCGAGCAGTACTTC; CDR3 protein: CASSLPSGQGEQYF
D gene: NA; J gene: TRBJ2-1; CDR3 length: 18; clone size: many; V gene: TRBV7-3; CDR3 DNA: TGTGCCAGCAGCCTGCGGACAAGAGCAGGACTCTCCTACAATGAGCAGTTCTTC; CDR3 protein: CASSLRTRAGLSYNEQFF
D gene: NA; J gene: TRBJ1-6; CDR3 length: 13; clone size: few; V gene: TRBV2; CDR3 DNA: TGTGCCACCGTAGAGTCAGTCGGTTCACCCCCCCACTTT; CDR3 protein: CATVESVGSPPHF
D gene: NA; J gene: TRBJ2-7; CDR3 length: 14; clone size: many; V gene: TRBV6-1; CDR3 DNA: TGTGCCCCCGACCGGGGCCTCGATACCTACGAGCAGTACTTC; CDR3 protein: CAPDRGLDTYEQYF
D gene: NA; J gene: TRBJ1-5; CDR3 length: 11; clone size: many; V gene: TRBV20-1; CDR3 DNA: TGCAGTGCTAGAGAGAGGGGGGCCCAGCATTTT; CDR3 protein: CSARERGAQHF
D gene: NA; J gene: TRBJ2-3; CDR3 length: 14; clone size: many; V gene: TRBV3-1; CDR3 DNA: TGTGCCAGCAGTCTCGACGATCGCACAGATACGCAGTATTTT; CDR3 protein: CASSLDDRTDTQYF
D gene: TRBD1; J gene: TRBJ1-2; CDR3 length: 14; clone size: many; V gene: TRBV6-1; CDR3 DNA: TGTGCCAGCAGTTCGGACAGGGCCCTCTATGGCTACACCTTC; CDR3 protein: CASSSDRALYGYTF
D gene: TRBD1; J gene: TRBJ1-2; CDR3 length: 13; clone size: many; V gene: TRBV11-2; CDR3 DNA: TGTGCCAGCAGCTTAACAGGGGGTAACCGCTACACCTTC; CDR3 protein: CASSLTGGNRYTF
D gene: TRBD2; J gene: TRBJ2-1; CDR3 length: 16; clone size: few; V gene: TRBV28; CDR3 DNA: TGTGCCAGCAGGGGGGGACTAGCGGGAGGACTCAGTGAGCAGTTCTTC; CDR3 protein: CASRGGLAGGLSEQFF
D gene: TRBD2; J gene: TRBJ2-7; CDR3 length: 15; clone size: NA; V gene: TRBV27; CDR3 DNA: TGTGCCAGCAGTTCCCACGCGGGAGGCTCCTACGAGCAGTACTTC; CDR3 protein: CASSSHAGGSYEQYF